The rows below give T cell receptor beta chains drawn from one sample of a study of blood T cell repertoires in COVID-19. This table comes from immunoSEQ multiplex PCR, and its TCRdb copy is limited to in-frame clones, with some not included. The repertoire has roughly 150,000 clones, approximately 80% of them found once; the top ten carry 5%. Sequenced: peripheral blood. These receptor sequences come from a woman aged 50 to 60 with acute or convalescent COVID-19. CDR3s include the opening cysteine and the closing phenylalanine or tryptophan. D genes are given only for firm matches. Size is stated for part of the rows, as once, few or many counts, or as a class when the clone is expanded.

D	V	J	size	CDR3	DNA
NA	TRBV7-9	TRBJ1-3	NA	CASSPAATRANTIYF	TGTGCCAGCAGCCCCGCGGCCACAAGAGCAAACACCATATATTTT
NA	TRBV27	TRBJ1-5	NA	CASSWGGSVGNQPQHF	TGTGCCAGCAGTTGGGGAGGCTCGGTGGGCAATCAGCCCCAGCATTTT
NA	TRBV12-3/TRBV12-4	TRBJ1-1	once	CASSRRGTEAFF	TGTGCCAGCAGCCGAAGGGGCACTGAAGCTTTCTTT
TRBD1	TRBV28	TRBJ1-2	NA	CASSLPGQGYGYTF	TGTGCCAGCAGTTTACCGGGACAGGGGTATGGCTACACCTTC
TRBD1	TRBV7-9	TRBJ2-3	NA	CASSKGQGDTDTQYF	TGTGCCAGCAGCAAGGGACAGGGGGACACAGATACGCAGTATTTT
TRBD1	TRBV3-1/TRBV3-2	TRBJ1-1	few	CASSRTGREAFF	TGTGCCAGCAGTCGGACAGGCCGGGAAGCTTTCTTT
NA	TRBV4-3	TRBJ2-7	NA	CASSQDGGGFFYEQYF	TGCGCCAGCAGCCAAGACGGAGGGGGCTTTTTCTACGAGCAGTACTTC
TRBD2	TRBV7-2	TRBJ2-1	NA	CASSLAGAGGNEQFF	TGTGCCAGCAGCTTAGCCGGAGCGGGGGGAAATGAGCAGTTCTTC
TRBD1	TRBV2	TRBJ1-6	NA	CASCRGLGNSPLHF	TGTGCCAGCTGCAGGGGGCTGGGAAATTCACCCCTCCACTTT
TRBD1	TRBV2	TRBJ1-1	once	CASSEGQGTGSMNTEAFF	TGTGCCAGCAGTGAAGGACAGGGGACAGGGTCCATGAACACTGAAGCTTTCTTT
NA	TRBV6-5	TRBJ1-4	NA	CASSPPGVTEKLFF	TGTGCCAGCAGTCCACCCGGGGTTACCGAAAAACTGTTTTTT
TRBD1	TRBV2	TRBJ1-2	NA	CASERGPAYGYTF	TGTGCCAGCGAAAGGGGGCCCGCTTATGGCTACACCTTC
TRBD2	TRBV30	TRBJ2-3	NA	CAWSLAGADTQYF	TGTGCCTGGAGTTTAGCGGGGGCGGATACGCAGTATTTT
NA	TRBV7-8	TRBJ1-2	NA	CASSRSSNYGYTF	TGTGCCAGCAGCCGGTCCTCCAACTATGGCTACACCTTC
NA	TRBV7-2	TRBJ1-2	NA	CASSLGGDYTF	TGTGCCAGCAGCTTAGGGGGGGACTACACTTTC
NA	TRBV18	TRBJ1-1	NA	CASSPRYGGESEAFF	TGTGCCAGCTCACCACGTTACGGGGGGGAATCGGAAGCTTTCTTT
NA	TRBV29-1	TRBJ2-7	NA	CSVEIRQGDEQYF	TGCAGCGTTGAAATAAGACAAGGCGACGAGCAGTACTTC
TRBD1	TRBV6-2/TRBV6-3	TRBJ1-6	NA	CASSYSRTGSSPLHF	TGTGCCAGCAGTTACTCCAGGACAGGGAGTTCACCCCTCCACTTT
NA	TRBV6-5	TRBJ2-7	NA	CASSYSLPASSYEQYF	TGTGCCAGCAGTTATTCGCTACCCGCAAGCTCCTACGAGCAGTACTTC
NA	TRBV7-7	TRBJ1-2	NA	CASSLTAGFNFYGYTF	TGTGCCAGCAGCTTAACGGCAGGGTTCAACTTTTATGGCTACACCTTC
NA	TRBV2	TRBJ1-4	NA	CASSEIRSGDEKLFF	TGTGCCAGCAGTGAAATTAGGTCAGGCGATGAAAAACTGTTTTTT
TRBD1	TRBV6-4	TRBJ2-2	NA	CASSDSILGRGKTGELFF	TGTGCCAGCAGTGACTCGATCCTTGGCAGGGGGAAAACCGGGGAGCTGTTTTTT
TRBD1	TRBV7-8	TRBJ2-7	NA	CASSLARQGSSYEQYF	TGTGCCAGCAGCTTAGCTCGACAGGGGAGCTCCTACGAGCAGTACTTC
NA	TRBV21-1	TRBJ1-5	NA	CASSKGESNQPQHF	TGTGCCAGCAGCAAAGGGGAGAGCAATCAGCCCCAGCATTTT
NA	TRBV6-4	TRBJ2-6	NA	CASSDRGSGANVLTF	TGTGCCAGCAGTGACCGAGGCTCTGGGGCCAACGTCCTGACTTTC
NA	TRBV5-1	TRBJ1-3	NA	CASSPIPQEVSGNTIYF	TGCGCCAGCAGCCCCATACCGCAGGAGGTCTCTGGAAACACCATATATTTT
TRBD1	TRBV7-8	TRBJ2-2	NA	CASSARGTGELFF	TGTGCCAGCAGCGCCAGGGGGACCGGGGAGCTGTTTTTT
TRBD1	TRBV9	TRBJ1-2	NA	CASSVTGEVYGYTF	TGTGCCAGCAGCGTAACAGGGGAAGTCTATGGCTACACCTTC
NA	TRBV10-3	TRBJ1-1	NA	CAISGTGTGDTEAFF	TGTGCCATCAGTGGAACGGGGACGGGGGACACTGAAGCTTTCTTT
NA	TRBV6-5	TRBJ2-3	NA	CASRQARFGDTQYF	TGTGCCAGCCGCCAGGCCCGTTTTGGAGATACGCAGTATTTT
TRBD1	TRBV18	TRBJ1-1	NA	CASSPGQGFNTEAFF	TGTGCCAGCTCACCAGGACAGGGTTTTAACACTGAAGCTTTCTTT
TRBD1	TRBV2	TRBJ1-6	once	CASSPTGGSTLNPLHF	TGTGCCAGCAGTCCCACAGGGGGCTCAACACTAAACCCCCTCCACTTT
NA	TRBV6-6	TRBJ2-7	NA	CASSPGSYEQYF	TGTGCCAGCAGTCCGGGCTCCTACGAGCAGTACTTC
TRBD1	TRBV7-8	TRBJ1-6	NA	CASSLGQGAVDSPLHF	TGTGCCAGCAGCTTGGGACAGGGGGCCGTTGATTCACCCCTCCACTTT
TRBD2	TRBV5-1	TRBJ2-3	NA	CASTLLAGGLSTQYF	TGCGCCAGCACCCTACTAGCGGGGGGGCTTAGTACGCAGTATTTT
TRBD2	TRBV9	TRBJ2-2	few	CASSVIGGALPNTGELFF	TGTGCCAGCAGCGTAATCGGGGGGGCCCTTCCGAACACCGGGGAGCTGTTTTTT
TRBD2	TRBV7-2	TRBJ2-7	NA	CASRLGRESHYEQYF	TGTGCCAGCAGACTTGGGAGGGAGTCCCACTACGAGCAGTACTTC
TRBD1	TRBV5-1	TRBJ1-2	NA	CASSTPGQGSYGYTF	TGCGCCAGCAGCACTCCGGGACAGGGTTCGTATGGCTACACCTTC
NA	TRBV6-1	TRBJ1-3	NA	CASSEWLSGNTIYF	TGTGCCAGCAGTGAATGGCTCTCTGGAAACACCATATATTTT
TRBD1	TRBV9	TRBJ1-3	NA	CASSVTGAGNTIYF	TGTGCCAGCAGCGTTACAGGGGCCGGAAACACCATATATTTT
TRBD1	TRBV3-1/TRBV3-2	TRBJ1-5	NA	CASRQGDQPQHF	TGTGCCAGCAGACAGGGGGATCAGCCCCAGCATTTT
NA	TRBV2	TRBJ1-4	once	CASGTPWSGRGNEKLFF	TGTGCCAGCGGTACCCCCTGGAGTGGCAGGGGCAATGAAAAACTGTTTTTT
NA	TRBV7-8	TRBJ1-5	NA	CASSPMGGMEDQPQHF	TGTGCCAGCAGCCCCATGGGGGGAATGGAGGATCAGCCCCAGCATTTT
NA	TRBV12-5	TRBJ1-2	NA	CASGLGRTAGYTF	TGTGCTAGTGGTTTGGGCAGGACTGCCGGCTACACCTTC
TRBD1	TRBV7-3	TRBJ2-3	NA	CASSLSGTGVWADTQYF	TGTGCCAGCAGCTTAAGTGGGACAGGGGTTTGGGCAGATACGCAGTATTTT